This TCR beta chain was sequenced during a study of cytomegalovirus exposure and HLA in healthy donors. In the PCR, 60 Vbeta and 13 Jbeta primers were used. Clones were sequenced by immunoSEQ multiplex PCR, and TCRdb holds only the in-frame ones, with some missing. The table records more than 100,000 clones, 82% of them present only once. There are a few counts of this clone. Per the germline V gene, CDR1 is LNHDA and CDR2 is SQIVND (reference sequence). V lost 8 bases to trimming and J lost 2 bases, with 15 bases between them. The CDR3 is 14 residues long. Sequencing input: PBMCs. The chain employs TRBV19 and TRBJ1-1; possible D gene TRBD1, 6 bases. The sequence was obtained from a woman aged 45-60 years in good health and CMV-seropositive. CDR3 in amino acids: CASGQGGTNTEAFF. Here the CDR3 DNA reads TGTGCCAGTGGACAAGGGGGAACTAACACTGAAGCTTTCTTT.